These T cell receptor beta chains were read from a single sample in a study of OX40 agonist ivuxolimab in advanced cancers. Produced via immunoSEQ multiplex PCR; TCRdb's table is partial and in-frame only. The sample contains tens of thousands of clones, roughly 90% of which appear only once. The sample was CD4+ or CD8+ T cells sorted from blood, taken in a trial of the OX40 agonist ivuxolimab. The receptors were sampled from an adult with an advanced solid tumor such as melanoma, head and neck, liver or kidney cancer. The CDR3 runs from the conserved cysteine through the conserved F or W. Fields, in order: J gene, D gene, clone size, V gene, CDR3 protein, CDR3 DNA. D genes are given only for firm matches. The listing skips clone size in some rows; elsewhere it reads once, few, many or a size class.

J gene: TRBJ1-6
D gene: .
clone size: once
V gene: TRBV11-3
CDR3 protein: CASSLGFGNYNSPLHF
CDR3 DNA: TGTGCCAGCAGCTTAGGGTTTGGGAACTATAATTCACCCCTCCACTTT

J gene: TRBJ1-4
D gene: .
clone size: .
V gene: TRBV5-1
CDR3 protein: CASRAGANEKLFF
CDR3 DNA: TGCGCCAGCAGGGCAGGGGCTAATGAAAAACTGTTTTTT

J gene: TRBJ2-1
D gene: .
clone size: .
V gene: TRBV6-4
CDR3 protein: CASSRGTAYNEQFF
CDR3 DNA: TGTGCCAGCAGTCGGGGGACAGCCTACAATGAGCAGTTCTTC

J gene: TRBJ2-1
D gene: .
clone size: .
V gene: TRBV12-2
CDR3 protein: CASRLGPRGPTTLSSYNEQFF
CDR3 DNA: TGTGCAAGTCGCTTAGGGCCTCGGGGGCCGACGACATTAAGCTCCTACAATGAGCAGTTCTTC

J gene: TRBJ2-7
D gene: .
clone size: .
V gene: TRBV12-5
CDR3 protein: CASGTEGTRHEQYF
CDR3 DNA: TGTGCTAGTGGTACAGAGGGGACACGGCACGAGCAGTACTTC

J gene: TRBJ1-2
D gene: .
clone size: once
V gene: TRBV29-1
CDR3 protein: CSVEDRGQKDGYTF
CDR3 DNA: TGCAGCGTTGAAGATCGAGGACAGAAAGATGGCTACACCTTC

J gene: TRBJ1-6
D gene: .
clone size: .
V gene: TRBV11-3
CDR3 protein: CASSPRQASGNSPLHF
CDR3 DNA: TGTGCCAGCAGCCCAAGACAGGCTTCGGGGAATTCACCCCTCCACTTT

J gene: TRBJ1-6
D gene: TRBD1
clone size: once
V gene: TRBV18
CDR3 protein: CASSSRTGEDNSPLHF
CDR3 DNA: TGTGCCAGCTCATCAAGGACAGGGGAGGATAATTCACCCCTCCACTTT

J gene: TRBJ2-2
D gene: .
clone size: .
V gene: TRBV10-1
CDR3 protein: CASSARGAGELFF
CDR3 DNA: TGCGCCAGCAGTGCCAGGGGGGCCGGGGAGCTGTTTTTT

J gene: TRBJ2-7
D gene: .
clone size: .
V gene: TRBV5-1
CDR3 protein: CASSLATPGGARYEQYF
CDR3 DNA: TGCGCCAGCAGCTTGGCGACCCCAGGGGGGGCGCGGTACGAGCAGTACTTC

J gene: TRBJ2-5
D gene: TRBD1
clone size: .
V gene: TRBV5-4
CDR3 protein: CASSLAGDRGQDQYF
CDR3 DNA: TGTGCCAGCAGCTTGGCTGGGGACAGGGGGCAAGACCAGTACTTC

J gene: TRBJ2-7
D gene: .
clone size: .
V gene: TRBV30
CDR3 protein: CAFRGSSYEQYF
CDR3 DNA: TGTGCCTTTCGCGGCAGTTCCTACGAGCAGTACTTC

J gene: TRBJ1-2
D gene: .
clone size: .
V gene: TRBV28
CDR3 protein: CASSLNYGYTF
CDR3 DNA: TGTGCCAGCAGCCTAAACTATGGCTACACCTTC

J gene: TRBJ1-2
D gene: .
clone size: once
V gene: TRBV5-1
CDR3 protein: CASSPESMDGYTF
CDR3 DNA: TGCGCCAGCAGCCCGGAATCCATGGATGGCTACACCTTC

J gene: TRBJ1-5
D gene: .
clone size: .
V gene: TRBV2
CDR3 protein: CASSQRWGSSNQPQHF
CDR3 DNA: TGTGCCAGCAGCCAACGATGGGGCTCTAGCAATCAGCCCCAGCATTTT

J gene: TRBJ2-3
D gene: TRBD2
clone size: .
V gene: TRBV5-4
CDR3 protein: CATLAGVKDTQYF
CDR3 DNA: TGTGCCACACTAGCGGGGGTAAAAGATACGCAGTATTTT

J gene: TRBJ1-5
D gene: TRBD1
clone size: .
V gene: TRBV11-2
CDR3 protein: CASSLGGRGQGQPQHF
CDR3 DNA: TGTGCCAGCAGCTTAGGGGGCAGGGGGCAAGGTCAGCCCCAGCATTTT

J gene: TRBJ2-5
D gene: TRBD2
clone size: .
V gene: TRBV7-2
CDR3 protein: CASSLVYGGSETQYF
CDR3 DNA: TGTGCCAGCAGCTTAGTCTACGGGGGGAGCGAGACCCAGTACTTC

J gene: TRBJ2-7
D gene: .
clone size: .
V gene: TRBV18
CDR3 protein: CASSRGSYEQYF
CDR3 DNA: TGTGCCAGCTCACGGGGGTCCTACGAGCAGTACTTC

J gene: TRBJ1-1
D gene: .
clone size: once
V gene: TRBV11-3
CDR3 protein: CASSLELTNTEAFF
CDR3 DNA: TGTGCCAGCAGCTTAGAACTTACGAACACTGAAGCTTTCTTT

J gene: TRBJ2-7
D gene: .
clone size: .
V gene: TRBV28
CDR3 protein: CASSLPGAYEQYF
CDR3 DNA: TGTGCCAGCAGTTTGCCGGGGGCCTACGAGCAGTACTTC

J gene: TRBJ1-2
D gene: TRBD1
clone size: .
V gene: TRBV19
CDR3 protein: CASQEDREGDGYTF
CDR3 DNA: TGTGCCAGTCAAGAGGACAGGGAAGGAGATGGCTACACCTTC

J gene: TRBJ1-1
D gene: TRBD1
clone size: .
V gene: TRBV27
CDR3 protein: CASSFWSGQGEAFF
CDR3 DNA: TGTGCCAGCAGTTTTTGGAGTGGACAGGGAGAAGCTTTCTTT

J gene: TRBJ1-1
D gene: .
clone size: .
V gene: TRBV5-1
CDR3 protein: CASSLARPGEAEAFF
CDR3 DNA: TGCGCCAGCAGCTTGGCCCGGCCGGGGGAGGCTGAAGCTTTCTTT

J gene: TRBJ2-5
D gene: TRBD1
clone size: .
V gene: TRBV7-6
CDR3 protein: CASSIQTGGVETQYF
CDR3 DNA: TGTGCCAGCAGCATCCAGACAGGGGGCGTGGAGACCCAGTACTTC

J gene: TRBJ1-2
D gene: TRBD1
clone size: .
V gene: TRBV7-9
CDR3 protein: CASSFGDRANYGYTF
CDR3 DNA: TGTGCCAGCAGCTTTGGGGACAGGGCTAACTATGGCTACACCTTC

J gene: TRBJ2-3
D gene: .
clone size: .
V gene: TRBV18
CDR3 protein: CASSTKTGTMFDTQYF
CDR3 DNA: TGTGCCAGCTCAACCAAGACTGGAACCATGTTCGATACGCAGTATTTT

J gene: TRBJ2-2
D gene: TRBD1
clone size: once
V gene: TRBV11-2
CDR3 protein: CASSPLLLIDRDGTGELFF
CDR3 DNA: TGTGCCAGCAGCCCACTACTTCTGATCGACAGGGATGGCACCGGGGAGCTGTTTTTT

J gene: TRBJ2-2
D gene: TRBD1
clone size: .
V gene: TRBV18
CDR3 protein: CASSPPGQGDGELFF
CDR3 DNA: TGTGCCAGCTCACCACCGGGACAGGGCGACGGGGAGCTGTTTTTT

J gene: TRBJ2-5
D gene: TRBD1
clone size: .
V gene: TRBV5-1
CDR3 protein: CASSFGQGDRETQYF
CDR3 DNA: TGCGCCAGCAGCTTCGGACAGGGGGATCGAGAGACCCAGTACTTC

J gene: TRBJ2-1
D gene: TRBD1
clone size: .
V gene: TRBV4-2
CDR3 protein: CASSQGGGGQVLGGQFF
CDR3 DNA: TGTGCCAGCAGCCAAGGAGGAGGCGGACAGGTCTTAGGGGGGCAGTTCTTC

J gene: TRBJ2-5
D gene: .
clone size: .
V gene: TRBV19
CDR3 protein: CASSMGGGHLQETQYF
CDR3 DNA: TGTGCCAGTAGTATGGGGGGTGGACACCTCCAAGAGACCCAGTACTTC

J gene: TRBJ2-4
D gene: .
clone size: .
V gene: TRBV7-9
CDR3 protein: CASSPDSNIQYF
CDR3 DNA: TGTGCCAGCAGCCCGGATTCGAACATTCAGTACTTC

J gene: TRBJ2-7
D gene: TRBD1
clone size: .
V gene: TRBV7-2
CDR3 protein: CASRSPGTGNEQYF
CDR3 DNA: TGTGCCAGCAGGTCCCCCGGGACAGGGAATGAGCAGTACTTC

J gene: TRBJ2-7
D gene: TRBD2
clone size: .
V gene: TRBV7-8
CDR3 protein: CASSSRPGTSGTVSYEQYF
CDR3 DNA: TGTGCCAGCAGCTCCCGTCCCGGGACTAGCGGGACTGTATCCTACGAGCAGTACTTC

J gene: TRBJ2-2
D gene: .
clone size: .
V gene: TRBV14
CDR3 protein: CASSPRSRDLKTGELFF
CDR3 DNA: TGTGCCAGCAGCCCTAGAAGCCGGGATCTGAAAACCGGGGAGCTGTTTTTT

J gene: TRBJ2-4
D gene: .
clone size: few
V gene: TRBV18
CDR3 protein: CASSPFSRGPGVIQYF
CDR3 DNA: TGTGCCAGCTCACCATTCAGTCGGGGCCCAGGCGTGATTCAGTACTTC

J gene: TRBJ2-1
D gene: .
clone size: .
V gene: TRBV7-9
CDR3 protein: CASSLRGWEGRVTEQFF
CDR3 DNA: TGTGCCAGCAGCTTAAGGGGGTGGGAGGGCCGAGTCACTGAGCAGTTCTTC

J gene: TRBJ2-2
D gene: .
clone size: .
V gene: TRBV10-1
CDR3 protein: CASSGEPGIANTGELFF
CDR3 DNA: TGCGCCAGCAGCGGAGAACCAGGAATCGCGAACACCGGGGAGCTGTTTTTT

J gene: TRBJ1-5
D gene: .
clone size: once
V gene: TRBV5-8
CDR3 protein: CASSFGLNQPQHF
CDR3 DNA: TGTGCCAGCAGCTTCGGACTTAATCAGCCCCAGCATTTT

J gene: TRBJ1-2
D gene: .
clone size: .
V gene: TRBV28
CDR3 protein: CASQTNKYGYTF
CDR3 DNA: TGTGCCAGCCAAACCAACAAATATGGCTACACCTTC

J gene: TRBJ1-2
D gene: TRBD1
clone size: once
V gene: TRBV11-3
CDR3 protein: CASSFYRDRAPYGYTF
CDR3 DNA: TGTGCCAGCAGCTTCTACCGGGACAGGGCCCCCTATGGCTACACCTTC

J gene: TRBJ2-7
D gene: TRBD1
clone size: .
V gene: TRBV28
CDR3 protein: CASRPGQGAHEQYF
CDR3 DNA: TGTGCCAGCAGGCCGGGACAGGGGGCCCACGAGCAGTACTTC

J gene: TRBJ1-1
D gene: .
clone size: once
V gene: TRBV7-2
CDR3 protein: CASSFQDRRNTEAFF
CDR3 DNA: TGTGCCAGCAGCTTTCAAGACAGGAGGAACACTGAAGCTTTCTTT

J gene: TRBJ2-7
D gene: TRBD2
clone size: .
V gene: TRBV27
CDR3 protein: CASSYGLAGGEQYF
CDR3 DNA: TGTGCCAGCAGTTATGGGCTAGCGGGCGGCGAGCAGTACTTC

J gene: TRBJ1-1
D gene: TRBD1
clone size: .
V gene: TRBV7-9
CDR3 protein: CASSQGQGNTEAFF
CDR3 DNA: TGTGCCAGCAGCCAGGGACAGGGGAACACTGAAGCTTTCTTT

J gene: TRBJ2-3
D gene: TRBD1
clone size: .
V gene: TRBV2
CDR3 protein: CAIAGTGAGTDTQYF
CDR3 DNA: TGTGCCATCGCAGGGACAGGGGCCGGCACAGATACGCAGTATTTT

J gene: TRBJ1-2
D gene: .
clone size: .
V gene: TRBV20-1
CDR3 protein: CSARYYGYTF
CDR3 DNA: TGCAGTGCTCGATATTATGGCTACACCTTC

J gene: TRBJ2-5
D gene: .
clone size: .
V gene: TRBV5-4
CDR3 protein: CASSLAGAGETQYF
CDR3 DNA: TGTGCCAGCAGCTTGGCCGGGGCCGGAGAGACCCAGTACTTC

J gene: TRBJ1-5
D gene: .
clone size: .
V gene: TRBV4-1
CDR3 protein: CASSHAQGILPQHF
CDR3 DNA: TGCGCCAGCAGCCACGCACAGGGAATTCTGCCCCAGCATTTT

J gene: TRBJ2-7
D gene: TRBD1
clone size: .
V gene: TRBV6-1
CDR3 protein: CASTPTGGGYEQYF
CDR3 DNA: TGTGCCAGCACCCCGACAGGGGGAGGCTACGAGCAGTACTTC

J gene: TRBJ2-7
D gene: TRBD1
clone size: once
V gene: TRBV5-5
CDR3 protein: CASSTPGTASYEQYF
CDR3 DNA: TGTGCCAGCAGCACCCCCGGGACAGCGTCCTACGAGCAGTACTTC

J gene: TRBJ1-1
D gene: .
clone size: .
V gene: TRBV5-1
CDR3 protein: CASSLGGPNTEAFF
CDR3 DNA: TGCGCCAGCAGCTTAGGAGGGCCGAACACTGAAGCTTTCTTT

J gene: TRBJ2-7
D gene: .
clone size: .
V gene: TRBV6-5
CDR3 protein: CASSYTVPSYEQYF
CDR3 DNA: TGTGCCAGCAGTTATACAGTTCCCTCCTACGAGCAGTACTTC